The rows below give T cell receptor beta chains drawn from one sample of a study of early T cells in non-severe SARS-CoV-2 infection. MiXCR, run by TCRdb on the 5' RACE reads, gives a single entry per CDR3 protein. Of fewer than 50,000 distinct CDR3 sequences in the sample, 9% to 15% are singletons; the top ten hold about 16%. Sequencing was done on a sample of whole blood. These receptors originate from an adult who was a healthcare worker with PCR-confirmed SARS-CoV-2 infection or an uninfected control (not recorded which). Each CDR3 is given with its conserved first and last residue. The D gene is left open where the match is weak. Not every row has a clone size; where given, it reads once, few, many or a size class.

clone size,D gene,CDR3 length,J gene,V gene,CDR3 protein,CDR3 DNA
few,TRBD2,14,TRBJ2-7,TRBV7-2,CATRQAGGLYEQYF,TGTGCCACCAGACAAGCGGGAGGGTTATACGAGCAGTACTTC
many,TRBD2,16,TRBJ2-1,TRBV19,CASRLRPGLAAYEQFF,TGTGCCAGTAGACTAAGACCGGGACTAGCTGCATATGAGCAGTTCTTC
few,TRBD1,17,TRBJ2-2,TRBV3-1,CASSPPLDRAGAGELFF,TGTGCCAGCAGCCCCCCCCTGGACAGGGCCGGGGCCGGGGAGCTGTTTTTT
many,-,13,TRBJ1-3,TRBV12-3/TRBV12-4,CASTPRVGNTIYF,TGTGCCAGCACCCCCAGGGTCGGAAACACCATATATTTT
few,-,15,TRBJ2-5,TRBV7-2,CASSLGPDSSETQYF,TGTGCCAGCAGCTTAGGTCCAGATAGTTCAGAGACCCAGTACTTC
many,-,13,TRBJ2-7,TRBV15,CATSRETRYEQYF,TGTGCCACCAGCAGGGAGACTCGCTACGAGCAGTACTTC
many,-,14,TRBJ2-5,TRBV6-4,CASKPGPAEETQYF,TGTGCCAGCAAGCCGGGACCAGCAGAAGAGACCCAGTACTTC
-,-,13,TRBJ2-7,TRBV5-1,CASSDGPSYEQYF,TGCGCCAGCAGCGACGGTCCCTCCTACGAGCAGTACTTC
many,-,12,TRBJ1-1,TRBV7-2,CASSLAGLEAFF,TGTGCCAGCAGCTTAGCGGGGCTTGAAGCTTTCTTT
many,TRBD1,21,TRBJ1-1,TRBV4-1,CASSQERFGQGLKIKDTEAFF,TGCGCCAGCAGCCAAGAAAGGTTCGGACAGGGGTTGAAGATAAAGGACACTGAAGCTTTCTTT
many,-,11,TRBJ2-1,TRBV10-3,CAISEGNEQFF,TGTGCCATCAGTGAAGGGAATGAGCAGTTCTTC
many,TRBD1,19,TRBJ2-6,TRBV4-2,CASSQQPGQGKTGANVLTF,TGTGCCAGCAGCCAACAACCGGGACAGGGGAAAACTGGGGCCAACGTCCTGACTTTC
-,-,14,TRBJ2-3,TRBV27,CASSFTRVPDTQYF,TGTGCCAGCAGTTTTACAAGGGTCCCAGATACGCAGTATTTT
-,-,11,TRBJ2-5,TRBV2,CATSLRETQYF,TGTGCCACAAGCCTACGGGAGACCCAGTACTTC
medium-sized,-,13,TRBJ2-2,TRBV6-2/TRBV6-3,CASSYSLTGELFF,TGTGCCAGCAGTTACTCCCTCACCGGGGAGCTGTTTTTT
few,-,13,TRBJ1-3,TRBV2,CASSGTSGNTIYF,TGTGCCAGCAGTGGGACATCTGGAAACACCATATATTTT